The T cell receptor beta chain described here comes from a study of monozygotic twins with inflammatory bowel disease. With the 5' RACE reads reprocessed, TCRdb shows one record per CDR3 protein and no DNA. The sample totals hundreds of thousands of distinct CDR3 sequences. Concerning this clonotype: What it binds is not known.

Germline V gene sequence: CDR1 DFQATT, CDR2 SNEGSKA (reference sequence). There are 14 residues in the CDR3. Study-wide points: Patients with IBD had less TCRbeta diversity (inverse Simpson) than their healthy co-twins.

Blood samples, whole and unsorted for T cells, yielded the isolated total RNA. The sample was blood. J is TRBJ2-7 and V is TRBV20-1; TCRdb lists TRBD1, though no DNA is available to test this call. The TCR was taken from a human donor with ulcerative colitis or Crohn's disease, or a healthy co-twin of an affected twin (not recorded which). CDR3 region: CSARYPGPGYEQYF.